The present entry profiles one T cell receptor beta chain with its context. Its specificity is not known. These data belong to a study of Tregs in tolerant kidney transplant recipients. Study-wide results and limits: Validation in larger populations is needed because few patients were studied. Changing PCR primers prevented nucleotide comparison between some patients' samples.

CDR3 length equals 15 residues. Losses at the gene ends were 8 bases for V and 4 bases for J; bases not matched to a gene: 7. Germline values: CDR1 LNHNV, CDR2 YYDKDF (reference sequence). Method: immunoSEQ multiplex PCR; TCRdb's copy keeps in-frame clones and lacks some. The sample lists about 69,000 clones, roughly 91% occurring once. Unstimulated Tregs (CD4+CD25+CD127-) and CD4+CD25- non-Tregs were sorted from PBMCs. The clonotype was recovered from a human donor who received a combined kidney and bone marrow transplant. Material: CD4+ T cells from blood, obtained before the transplant. This chain connects TRBV15 to TRBJ2-5; 13 nucleotides align to TRBD2. This CDR3 reads CATGTSGTASETQYF. CDR3 nucleotides: TGTGCCACCGGGACTAGCGGGACCGCGTCAGAGACCCAGTACTTC. Full variable domain (remainder filled in from reference TRBV15 and TRBJ2-5): DAMVIQNPRYQVTQFGKPVTLSCSQTLNHNVMYWYQQKSSQAPKLLFHYYDKDFNNEADTPDNFQSRRPNTSFCFLDIRSPGLGDTAMYLCATGTSGTASETQYFGPGTRLLVL.